The next 26 T cell receptor beta chains were all read from a single sample in a study of T cell repertoires in cytomegalovirus infection. Their target antigens are unknown. MiXCR, applied by TCRdb to the reads, yields one record per CDR3 protein. Seen here are more than 250,000 distinct CDR3 sequences, approximately 25% observed once, and the top ten hold 13%. The input for sequencing was cultured PBMCs, taken from culture after CMV antigen stimulation. These receptors were taken from a human donor in good health (CMV status not recorded). Some clones in this sample may be carry-over from other donors' samples.

In its sample, this clonotype ranks as large. The chain employs TRBV7-6 and TRBJ2-1; TRBD1 or TRBD2 may be the D gene (6 bases each). Trimming pared 0 bases from V and 5 bases from J, leaving 17 bases between. The CDR3 totals 17 residues. The germline CDR1 and CDR2 sequences are SGHVS and FNYEAQ. CDR3 nucleotide sequence: TGTGCCAGCAGCTTAGCGGGGGGCGGCACCCCAAACAATGAGCAGTTCTTC. Translation: CASSLAGGGTPNNEQFF.

V is TRBV10-3 and J is TRBJ1-2; no definite D call. V lost 3 bases, J lost 5 bases, and 13 bases lay in between. This CDR3 is 14 amino acids long. Germline CDR1 ENHRY, CDR2 SYGVKD. The CDR3 reads CAISDQTKEYGYTF. The CDR3 bases are TGTGCCATCAGTGACCAGACCAAGGAGTATGGCTACACCTTC.

This clonotype was seen at least ten times. The chain joins TRBV11-2 to TRBJ2-5, with 10 bases lining up with TRBD2. The germline gives CDR1 SGHAT, CDR2 FQNNGV. This CDR3 is built from 17 residues. Trimming at V came to 5 bases and at J to 6 bases, leaving 15 bases not matched to a gene. CDR3 loop: CASSSDLASGSVKTQYF. Written as DNA, the CDR3 is TGTGCCAGCAGCAGCGACTTGGCTAGCGGGAGCGTAAAGACCCAGTACTTC.

The chain couples TRBV4-1 to TRBJ2-1; 11 bases line up with TRBD2. This CDR3 region has 16 residues. The V and J ends lost 1 base and 5 bases, in that order; junction bases with no gene match: 4. Germline assignment: CDR1 MGHRA and CDR2 YSYEKL. The CDR3 bases are TGCGCCAGCAGCCAAGTGGGGACTAGCGGTGACAATGAGCAGTTCTTC. Its protein product is CASSQVGTSGDNEQFF.

This clonotype has a handful of counts. The genes are TRBV20-1 and TRBJ1-1; 8 nucleotides match TRBD1. The V gene end was trimmed by 3 bases and the J gene end by 2 bases; junction bases not matched to a gene: 14. The germline V gene encodes CDR1 DFQATT and CDR2 SNEGSKA (reference sequence). This CDR3 spans 17 amino acids. Here the CDR3 DNA reads TGCAGTGCTAGCATAAACGGACAGGGAAAATTTAACACTGAAGCTTTCTTT. Translation gives CSASINGQGKFNTEAFF.

This sequence joins TRBV6-6 and TRBJ2-2; weak D call: TRBD2 (5 bases). Per germline, CDR1 MNHNY and CDR2 SVGAGI (reference sequence). The length of the CDR3 is 13 residues. V gave up 5 bases and J gave up 6 bases, with 10 bases separating them. The CDR3, as DNA: TGTGCCAGCAGTGGGGAGTGGGCCGGGGAGCTGTTTTTT. Translated: CASSGEWAGELFF.

A few counts support this clonotype. The CDR3 region is CASKRGSLSNQPQHF. CDR3 nucleotides: TGTGCCAGCAAACGGGGGAGCCTTAGCAATCAGCCCCAGCATTTT. V and J are TRBV2 and TRBJ1-5, with D possibly matching TRBD1 (5 bases). The germline gives CDR1 SNHLY, CDR2 FYNNEI. V was shortened by 7 bases and J by 0 bases, with 13 bases between the two germline ends. This CDR3 has 15 residues.

This clonotype showed up just a few times. The chain uses TRBV4-1 and TRBJ2-3; 7 positions match TRBD1. In germline, CDR1 is MGHRA, CDR2 YSYEKL. The CDR3 has 16 amino acids. Trimming at V came to 1 base and at J to 4 bases, leaving 8 bases not matched to a gene. The CDR3 DNA sequence: TGCGCCAGCAGCCAAGGAGTGGAAACAGGGGCAGATACGCAGTATTTT. It specifies CASSQGVETGADTQYF.

This clonotype has a handful of counts. The chain uses TRBV9 and TRBJ2-2, with 7 bases matching TRBD2. The CDR3 contains 15 residues. Trimming cost V 0 bases and J 5 bases; bases outside gene matches: 4. CDR1 is SGDLS, CDR2 YYNGEE, per germline. The CDR3 loop reads CASSVEGTKTGELFF. CDR3 sequence (DNA): TGTGCCAGCAGCGTAGAGGGGACTAAAACCGGGGAGCTGTTTTTT.

This clonotype was detected only a few times. This may stem from a read error, because a much larger clone lies one nucleotide away. The chain recombines TRBV7-6 with TRBJ1-1; D possibly corresponds to TRBD1 (6 bases). V was shortened by 4 bases and J by 2 bases, with 8 bases between the two germline ends. CDR1 is SGHVS and CDR2 is FNYEAQ in the germline V gene. The CDR3 extends over 13 amino acids. The DNA of the CDR3 is TGTGCCAGCAGCTCGGACAGCAACACTGAAGCTTTCTTT. Its protein is CASSSDSNTEAFF.

The V gene is TRBV7-4, the J gene TRBJ1-1, with D perhaps TRBD1 (6 bases). The V and J ends lost 5 bases and 8 bases respectively, with 12 bases between them. Per the germline V gene, CDR1 is SGHVT and CDR2 is SQSDAQ. This CDR3 has 12 residues. The chain's CDR3 is CASSPQGGEAFF. The CDR3, as DNA: TGTGCCAGCAGCCCACAGGGCGGAGAAGCTTTCTTT.

There are a few counts of this clonotype. This chain uses TRBV20-1 with TRBJ1-5; 8 positions agree with TRBD1. V lost 6 bases, J lost 1 base, and 5 bases stayed unmatched. Looked up from germline, CDR1 is DFQATT and CDR2 is SNEGSKA (reference sequence). This CDR3 contains 14 residues. The CDR3 loop reads CSAVGQASNQPQHF. The CDR3 region has the DNA TGCAGTGCCGTGGGACAGGCGAGCAATCAGCCCCAGCATTTT.

This clonotype was counted at least ten times. The chain uses TRBV12-3 or TRBV12-4 and TRBJ1-6, with TRBD1 identical over 8 bases. The CDR3 is 14 amino acids. The ends lost 3 bases at V and 15 bases at J; junction bases unmatched: 10. CDR3 nucleotides: TGTGCCAGCAGTTTGAAACTGACAGGGGCAAGCCTCCACTTT. Its protein product is CASSLKLTGASLHF.

This chain joins TRBV6-1 and TRBJ2-7, with D perhaps matching TRBD2 (6 bases). Germline V gene lookup returns CDR1 MNHNS and CDR2 SASEGT. The V end was cut by 4 bases, the J end by 2 bases, with 12 bases between. This CDR3 comprises 14 residues. The CDR3 loop is CASSASGGAYEQYF. The CDR3 DNA reads as TGTGCCAGCAGTGCCTCTGGCGGGGCCTACGAGCAGTACTTC.

This clonotype showed up many times. The chain employs TRBV7-6 and TRBJ1-5; D gene unclear. The V gene's germline CDR1 is SGHVS and CDR2 FNYEAQ. The V gene lost 1 base and the J gene lost 5 bases, with 6 bases spanning the gap. The CDR3 sequence is 13 residues long. CDR3 in DNA: TGTGCCAGCAGCTTAGGGTCGGATCAGCCCCAGCATTTT. It translates to CASSLGSDQPQHF.

The chain joins TRBV9 to TRBJ2-1; TRBD2 is a possible D gene (6 bases). V lost 1 base and J lost 4, with 15 bases in between. The CDR3 spans 16 residues. Looked up from germline, CDR1 is SGDLS and CDR2 is YYNGEE. Here the CDR3 DNA reads TGTGCCAGCAGCGTAAAGAAGGGCGGAGGGTACAATGAGCAGTTCTTC. This gives the protein CASSVKKGGGYNEQFF.

For the CDR3, the DNA is TGTGCCACCTCACCTAGCGGGAGACCTTTTGGAGAGACCCAGTACTTC. It yields the protein CATSPSGRPFGETQYF. The chain has TRBV11-2 and TRBJ2-5; 10 bases align to TRBD2. Germline V gene lookup returns CDR1 SGHAT and CDR2 FQNNGV. V shed 10 bases, J shed 4 bases, and the junction held 15 bases outside the gene matches. CDR3 length equals 16 residues. The whole variable domain, filled in from reference TRBV11-2 and TRBJ2-5, reads EAGVAQSPRYKIIEKRQSVAFWCNPISGHATLYWYQQILGQGPKLLIQFQNNGVVDDSQLPKDRFSAERLKGVDSTLKIQPAKLEDSAVYLCATSPSGRPFGETQYFGPGTRLLVL.

This chain uses TRBV7-8 with TRBJ1-5, with D tentatively TRBD1 (6 bases). The CDR3 totals 16 residues. V was shortened by 5 bases and J by 0 bases, with 14 bases between the two germline ends. Germline V gene lookup returns CDR1 SGHVS and CDR2 FQNEAQ. In DNA, the CDR3 is TGTGCCAGCAGCACGGACAGAACAGATAGCAATCAGCCCCAGCATTTT. It yields the protein CASSTDRTDSNQPQHF.

V gene TRBV19 combines with J gene TRBJ2-3, with 7 bases matching TRBD1. V shed 3 bases, J shed 4 bases, and the junction held 1 base outside the gene matches. The CDR3 is 13 residues long. Germline loops: CDR1 LNHDA, CDR2 SQIVND (reference sequence). CDR3 sequence (DNA): TGTGCCAGTAGTATTACAGGGGCAGATACGCAGTATTTT. Translated, it gives CASSITGADTQYF.

This chain connects TRBV29-1 to TRBJ2-7; TRBD1 agrees at 8 bases. V trimming: 6 bases; J trimming: 2 bases; junction bases outside the gene matches: 3. The CDR3 runs to 12 residues. Germline CDR1 reads SQVTM; CDR2 reads ANQGSEA. CDR3 in DNA: TGCAGCGTCTACAGGGGGACCTACGAGCAGTACTTC. It is translated as CSVYRGTYEQYF.

This clonotype occurred a few times. V is TRBV27 and J is TRBJ1-6; 7 bases agree with TRBD1. With V trimmed by 5 bases and J by 4 bases, 5 bases remained unmatched. There are 15 residues in the CDR3. Germline CDR1 MNHEY, CDR2 SMNVEV (reference sequence). The DNA for the CDR3 is TGTGCCAGCAGTCTCGGGACAGCTTATAATTCACCCCTCCACTTT. This translates into CASSLGTAYNSPLHF.

There are a few counts of this clonotype. This rearrangement joins TRBV28 to TRBJ1-1, with D uncertain. Germline V lookup: CDR1 MDHEN, CDR2 SYDVKM. The V and J ends lost 2 bases and 0 bases respectively, with 7 bases between them. This CDR3 comprises 14 residues. The CDR3 DNA sequence: TGTGCCAGCAGTTTAAGTCAATTGAACACTGAAGCTTTCTTT. Its translation is CASSLSQLNTEAFF.

The chain couples TRBV5-4 to TRBJ2-3; 9 bases line up with TRBD1. V shed 4 bases and J 0 bases; nucleotides not matched to a gene: 6. CDR3 length: 16 residues. Germline CDR1 is SGHNT and CDR2 is YYREEE (reference sequence). CDR3 sequence: CASSIDGQGSTDTQYF. The CDR3 DNA follows: TGTGCCAGCAGCATAGACGGACAGGGGAGCACAGATACGCAGTATTTT. Looking up the rest from reference TRBV5-4 and TRBJ2-3 gives the full variable domain: ETGVTQSPTHLIKTRGQQVTLRCSSQSGHNTVSWYQQALGQGPQFIFQYYREEENGRGNFPPRFSGLQFPNYSSELNVNALELDDSALYLCASSIDGQGSTDTQYFGPGTRLTVL.

V usage is TRBV29-1 and J usage is TRBJ2-2; D is uncertain. V lost 6 bases to trimming and J lost 0 bases, with 11 bases between them. The CDR3 length is 14 residues. Germline-derived CDR1 and CDR2 are SQVTM and ANQGSEA. The CDR3 reads CSVARNANTGELFF. CDR3 in DNA: TGCAGCGTGGCCCGCAACGCGAACACCGGGGAGCTGTTTTTT.

This clonotype appeared a few times. CDR3 sequence (DNA): TGTGCCAGCAGTTTAAATAGGGGGAATCAGCCCCAGCATTTT. Encoded protein: CASSLNRGNQPQHF. The V gene is TRBV28, the J gene TRBJ1-5; D is possibly TRBD1 (6 bases). The germline V gene has CDR1 MDHEN and CDR2 SYDVKM. Trimming pared 2 bases from V and 4 bases from J, leaving 9 bases between. The length of the CDR3 is 14 residues.

This clonotype turned up a few times. The V call is TRBV11-2, the J call TRBJ2-2; D is possibly TRBD1 (7 bases). The CDR3 runs 15 residues. Trimming pared 2 bases from V and 4 bases from J, leaving 11 bases between. CDR1 is SGHAT, CDR2 FQNNGV, per germline. The CDR3 coding sequence is TGTGCCAGCAGCTTAAGGGGGCGGGGCACCGGGGAGCTGTTTTTT. Translated: CASSLRGRGTGELFF. Full variable domain (remainder filled in from reference TRBV11-2 and TRBJ2-2): EAGVAQSPRYKIIEKRQSVAFWCNPISGHATLYWYQQILGQGPKLLIQFQNNGVVDDSQLPKDRFSAERLKGVDSTLKIQPAKLEDSAVYLCASSLRGRGTGELFFGEGSRLTVL.